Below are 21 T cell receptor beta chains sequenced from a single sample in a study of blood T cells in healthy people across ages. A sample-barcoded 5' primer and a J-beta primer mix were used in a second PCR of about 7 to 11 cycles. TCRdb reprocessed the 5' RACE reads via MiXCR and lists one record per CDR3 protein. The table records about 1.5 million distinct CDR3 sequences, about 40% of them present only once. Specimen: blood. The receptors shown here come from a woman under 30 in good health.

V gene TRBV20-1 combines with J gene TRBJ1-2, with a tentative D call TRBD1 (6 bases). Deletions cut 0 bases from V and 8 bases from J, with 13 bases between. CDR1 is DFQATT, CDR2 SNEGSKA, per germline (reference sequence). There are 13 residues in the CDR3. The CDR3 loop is CSARDGGGVGYTF. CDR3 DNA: TGCAGTGCTAGAGACGGCGGGGGCGTCGGCTACACCTTC.

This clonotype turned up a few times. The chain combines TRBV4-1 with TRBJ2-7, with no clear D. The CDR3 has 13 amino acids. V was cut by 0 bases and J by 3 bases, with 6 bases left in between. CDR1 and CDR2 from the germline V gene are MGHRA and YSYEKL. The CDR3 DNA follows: TGCGCCAGCAGCCAAGATCCCGACTACGAGCAGTACTTC. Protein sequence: CASSQDPDYEQYF.

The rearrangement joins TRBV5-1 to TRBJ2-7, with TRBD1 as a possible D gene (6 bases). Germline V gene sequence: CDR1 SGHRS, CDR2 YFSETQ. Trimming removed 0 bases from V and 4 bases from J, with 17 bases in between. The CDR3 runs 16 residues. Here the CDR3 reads CASSLDWPTGFYEQYF. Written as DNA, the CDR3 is TGCGCCAGCAGCTTGGATTGGCCGACAGGCTTTTACGAGCAGTACTTC.

The CDR3 loop is CASSQRGLAIEQYF. Written as DNA, the CDR3 is TGTGCCAGCAGCCAGAGGGGACTAGCGATTGAGCAGTACTTC. The chain combines TRBV3-1 with TRBJ2-5; 10 bases line up with TRBD2. Germline V gene lookup returns CDR1 LGHDT and CDR2 YNNKEL (reference sequence). V dropped 3 bases and J dropped 11; count of bases not matched to a gene: 9. This CDR3 is built from 14 residues.

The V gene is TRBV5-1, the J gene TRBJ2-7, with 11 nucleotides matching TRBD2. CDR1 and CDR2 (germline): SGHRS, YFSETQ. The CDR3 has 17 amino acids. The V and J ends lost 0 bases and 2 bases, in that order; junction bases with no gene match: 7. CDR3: CASSLALLAGETYEQYF. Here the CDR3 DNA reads TGCGCCAGCAGCTTGGCCCTACTAGCGGGGGAGACCTACGAGCAGTACTTC.

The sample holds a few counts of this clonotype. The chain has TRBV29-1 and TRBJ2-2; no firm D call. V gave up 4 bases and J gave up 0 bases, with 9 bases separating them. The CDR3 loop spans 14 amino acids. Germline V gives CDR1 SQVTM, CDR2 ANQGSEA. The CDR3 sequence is CSVGITTNTGELFF. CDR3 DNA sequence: TGCAGCGTTGGTATTACGACGAACACCGGGGAGCTGTTTTTT.

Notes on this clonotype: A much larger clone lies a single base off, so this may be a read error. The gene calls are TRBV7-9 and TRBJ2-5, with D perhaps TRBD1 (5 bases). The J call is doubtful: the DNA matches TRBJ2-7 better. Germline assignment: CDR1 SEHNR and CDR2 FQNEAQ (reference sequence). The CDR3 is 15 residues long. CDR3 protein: CASSLVEGEAYEQYF. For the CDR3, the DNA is TGTGCCAGCAGCTTAGTTGAAGGGGAAGCCTACGAGCAGTACTTC.

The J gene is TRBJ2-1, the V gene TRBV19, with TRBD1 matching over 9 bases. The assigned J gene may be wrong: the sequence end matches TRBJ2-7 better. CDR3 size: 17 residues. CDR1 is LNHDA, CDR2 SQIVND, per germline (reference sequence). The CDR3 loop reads CASSVLVGTGLSNEQYF. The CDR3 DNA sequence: TGTGCCAGTAGTGTTTTAGTGGGGACAGGGCTCTCCAATGAGCAGTACTTC.

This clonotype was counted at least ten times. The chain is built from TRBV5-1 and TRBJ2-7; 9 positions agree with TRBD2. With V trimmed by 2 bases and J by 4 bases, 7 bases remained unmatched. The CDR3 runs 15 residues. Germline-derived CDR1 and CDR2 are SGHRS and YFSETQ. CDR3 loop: CASSFDSGGYYEQYF. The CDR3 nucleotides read TGCGCCAGCAGCTTCGACAGCGGGGGGTATTACGAGCAGTACTTC.

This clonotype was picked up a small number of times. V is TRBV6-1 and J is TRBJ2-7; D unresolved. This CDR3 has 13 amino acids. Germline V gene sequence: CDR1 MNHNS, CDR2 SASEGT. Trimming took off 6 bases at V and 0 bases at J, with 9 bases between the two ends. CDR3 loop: CASSIENSYEQYF. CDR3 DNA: TGTGCCAGCAGCATAGAGAACTCCTACGAGCAGTACTTC.

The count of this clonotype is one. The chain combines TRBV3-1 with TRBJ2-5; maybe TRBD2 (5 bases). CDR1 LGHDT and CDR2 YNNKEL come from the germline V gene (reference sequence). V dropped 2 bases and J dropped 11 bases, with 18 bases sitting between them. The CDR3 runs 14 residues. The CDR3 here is CASSQRGLINEQYF. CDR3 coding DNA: TGTGCCAGCAGCCAAAGAGGACTTATCAATGAGCAGTACTTC.

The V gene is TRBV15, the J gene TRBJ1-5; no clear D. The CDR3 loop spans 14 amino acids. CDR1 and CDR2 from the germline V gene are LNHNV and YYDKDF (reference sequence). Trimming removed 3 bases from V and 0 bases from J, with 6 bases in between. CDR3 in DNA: TGTGCCACCAGCAGCGGGGTTAGCAATCAGCCCCAGCATTTT. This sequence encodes CATSSGVSNQPQHF.

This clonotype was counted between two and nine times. DNA for the CDR3: TGTGCCAGCAGAGGGTCGGGGGGATGGTACTTC. It specifies CASRGSGGWYF. This chain links TRBV12-3 or TRBV12-4 with TRBJ2-4, with TRBD2 identical over 7 bases. The CDR3 spans 11 residues. Trimming cost V 6 bases and J 15 bases; bases outside gene matches: 8.

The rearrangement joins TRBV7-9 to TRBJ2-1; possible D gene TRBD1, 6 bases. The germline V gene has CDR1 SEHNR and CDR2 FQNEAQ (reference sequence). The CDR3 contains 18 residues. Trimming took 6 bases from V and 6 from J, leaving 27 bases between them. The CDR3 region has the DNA TGTGCCAGCAGGCTGGGGGCTCTGCCCTGGGCCTCAGTCAATGAGCAGTTCTTC. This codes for CASRLGALPWASVNEQFF.

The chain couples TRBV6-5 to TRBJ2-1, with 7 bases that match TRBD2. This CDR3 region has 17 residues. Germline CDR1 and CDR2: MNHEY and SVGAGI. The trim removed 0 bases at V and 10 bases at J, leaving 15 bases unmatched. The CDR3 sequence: CASSYSGGGAVSYEQFF. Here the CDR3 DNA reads TGTGCCAGCAGTTACTCGGGGGGAGGGGCGGTCTCCTACGAGCAGTTCTTC.

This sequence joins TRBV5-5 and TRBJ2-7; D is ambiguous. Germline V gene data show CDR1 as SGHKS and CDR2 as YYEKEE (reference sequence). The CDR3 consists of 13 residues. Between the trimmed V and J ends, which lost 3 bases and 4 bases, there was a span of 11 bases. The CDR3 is CASSYPGRYEQYF. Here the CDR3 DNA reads TGTGCCAGCAGCTATCCTGGGCGATACGAGCAGTACTTC.

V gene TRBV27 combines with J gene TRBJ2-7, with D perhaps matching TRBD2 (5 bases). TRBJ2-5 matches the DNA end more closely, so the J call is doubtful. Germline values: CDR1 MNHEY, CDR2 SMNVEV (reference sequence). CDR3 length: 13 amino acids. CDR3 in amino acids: CASAGLAGETQYF. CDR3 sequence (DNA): TGTGCCAGCGCCGGACTGGCAGGAGAGACCCAGTACTTC.

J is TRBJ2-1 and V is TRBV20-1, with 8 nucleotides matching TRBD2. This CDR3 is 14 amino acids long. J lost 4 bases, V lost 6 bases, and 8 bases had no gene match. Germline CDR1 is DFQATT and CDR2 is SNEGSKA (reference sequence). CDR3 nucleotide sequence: TGCAGTGCCTTGGGGGTAGCGGGGTACAATGAGCAGTTCTTC. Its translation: CSALGVAGYNEQFF.

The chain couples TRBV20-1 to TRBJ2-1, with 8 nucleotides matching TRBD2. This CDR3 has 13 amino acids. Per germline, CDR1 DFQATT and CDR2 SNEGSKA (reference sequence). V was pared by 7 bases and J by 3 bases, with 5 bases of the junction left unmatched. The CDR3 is CSVGRENYNEQFF. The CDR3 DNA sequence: TGCAGTGTCGGGAGGGAAAACTACAATGAGCAGTTCTTC.

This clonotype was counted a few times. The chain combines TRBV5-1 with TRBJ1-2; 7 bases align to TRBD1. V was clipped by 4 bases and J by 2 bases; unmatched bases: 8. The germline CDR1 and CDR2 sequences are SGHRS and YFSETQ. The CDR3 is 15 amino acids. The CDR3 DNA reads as TGCGCCAGCAGCCCCTTCGACAGGGACAACTATGGCTACACCTTC. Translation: CASSPFDRDNYGYTF.

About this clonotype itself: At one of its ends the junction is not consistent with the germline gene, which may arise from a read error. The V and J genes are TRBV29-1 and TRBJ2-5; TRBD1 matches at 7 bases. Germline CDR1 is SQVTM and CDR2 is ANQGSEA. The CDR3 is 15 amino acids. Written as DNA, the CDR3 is TGCAGCGTTGGACCCAACAACGACAGGGCAGAGGCCCAGTACTTC. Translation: CSVGPNNDRAEAQYF.